Shown below are 20 T cell receptor beta chains from a single sample sequenced in a study of cytomegalovirus exposure and HLA in healthy donors. A multiplex PCR was run with 60 Vbeta primers and 13 Jbeta primers. Clones were sequenced by immunoSEQ multiplex PCR, and TCRdb holds only the in-frame ones, with some missing. Among 150,000 to 200,000 clones listed, around 81% were seen once. Input material: PBMCs. The receptors were sampled from a woman aged 18-30 years in good health and CMV-seropositive.

The chain uses TRBV6-1 and TRBJ2-7; 7 bases agree with TRBD2. J lost 4 bases, V lost 4 bases, and 7 bases had no gene match. Germline-derived CDR1 and CDR2 are MNHNS and SASEGT. The CDR3 extends over 14 amino acids. The CDR3 is CASSGRLAGYEQYF. The DNA of the CDR3 is TGTGCCAGCAGTGGCCGACTAGCAGGGTACGAGCAGTACTTC.

J is TRBJ2-2 and V is TRBV4-2; TRBD1 matches at 8 bases. Germline V gives CDR1 LGHNA, CDR2 YNFKEQ. J lost 1 base, V lost 0 bases, and 4 bases had no gene match. This CDR3 comprises 17 residues. CDR3 amino acids: CASSQEGQGWNTGELFF. CDR3 nucleotide sequence: TGTGCCAGCAGCCAAGAAGGACAGGGTTGGAACACCGGGGAGCTGTTTTTT.

The V gene is TRBV7-9, the J gene TRBJ1-6; 7 bases align to TRBD1. The CDR3 spans 15 residues. V lost 2 bases and J lost 9; bases outside the gene matches: 7. Germline V lookup: CDR1 SEHNR, CDR2 FQNEAQ (reference sequence). In DNA, the CDR3 is TGTGCCAGCAGCTTATTCGGACAGGAGATTTCACCCCTCCACTTT. Protein product: CASSLFGQEISPLHF. The whole variable domain, filled in from reference TRBV7-9 and TRBJ1-6, reads DTGVSQNPRHKITKRGQNVTFRCDPISEHNRLYWYRQTLGQGPEFLTYFQNEAQLEKSRLLSDRFSAERPKGSFSTLEIQRTEQGDSAMYLCASSLFGQEISPLHFGNGTRLTVT.

The CDR3 region is CASIVNLGRDGYTF. Here the CDR3 DNA reads TGTGCCAGCATAGTCAATCTTGGGAGGGATGGCTACACCTTC. The chain links TRBV2 to TRBJ1-2, with unresolved D. CDR3 length: 14 residues. Trimming stripped 7 bases from V and 6 bases from J, with 18 bases between. Looked up from germline, CDR1 is SNHLY and CDR2 is FYNNEI.

The table lists this clone with a count of one. The CDR3, as DNA: TGTGCCAGCAGTGACCCCGGAGGCTATGGCTACACCTTC. It translates to CASSDPGGYGYTF. The V gene is TRBV6-4, the J gene TRBJ1-2, with unresolved D. The ends were cut back, 2 bases at V and 4 bases at J, with 8 bases in the middle. CDR3 length: 13 amino acids. Germline V lookup: CDR1 MRHNA, CDR2 SNTAGT.

The chain's CDR3 is CASSLGIPGELFF. The DNA of the CDR3 is TGCGCCAGCAGCTTGGGTATTCCCGGGGAGCTGTTTTTT. The V gene is TRBV5-1, the J gene TRBJ2-2; D unresolved. Germline CDR1 SGHRS, CDR2 YFSETQ. V dropped 0 bases and J dropped 6 bases, with 6 bases sitting between them. The CDR3 sequence is 13 residues long.

This chain uses TRBV29-1 with TRBJ2-7; D gene uncertain. The CDR3 sequence is 11 residues long. V lost 4 bases and J lost 6, with 10 bases in between. CDR1 is SQVTM, CDR2 ANQGSEA, per germline. The CDR3 here is CSVVRGSEQYF. The CDR3, as DNA: TGCAGCGTTGTCAGAGGCTCCGAGCAGTACTTC.

The CDR3 spells CAWSASHRSGVNGYTF. CDR3 bases: TGTGCCTGGAGTGCCTCCCACAGGTCTGGCGTTAATGGCTACACCTTC. The chain is built from TRBV30 and TRBJ1-2, with D perhaps matching TRBD1 (5 bases). Germline CDR1 is GTSNPN and CDR2 is SVGIG (reference sequence). This CDR3 is built from 16 residues. The V end was cut by 1 base, the J end by 6 bases, with 21 bases between.

V gene TRBV19 combines with J gene TRBJ2-3; the D gene is possibly TRBD1 (5 bases). The V end was cut by 2 bases, the J end by 1 base, with 13 bases between. The germline CDR1 and CDR2 sequences are LNHDA and SQIVND (reference sequence). The CDR3 spans 16 residues. The CDR3 reads CASSIRGGAGTDTQYF. The CDR3 nucleotides read TGTGCCAGTAGTATAAGGGGTGGGGCGGGCACAGATACGCAGTATTTT.

This rearrangement joins TRBV5-1 to TRBJ1-2; TRBD1 aligns across 7 bases. Unmatched junction bases numbered 16, after V lost 4 bases and J lost 4 bases. CDR1 SGHRS and CDR2 YFSETQ come from the germline V gene. The CDR3 runs to 17 residues. CDR3 region: CASSKLSGTARSYGYTF. The CDR3 DNA follows: TGCGCCAGCAGCAAACTTTCCGGGACAGCGAGATCCTATGGCTACACCTTC. The complete variable domain, with remaining parts taken from reference TRBV5-1 and TRBJ1-2, reads KAGVTQTPRYLIKTRGQQVTLSCSPISGHRSVSWYQQTPGQGLQFLFEYFSETQRNKGNFPGRFSGRQFSNSRSEMNVSTLELGDSALYLCASSKLSGTARSYGYTFGSGTRLTVV.

This clone was detected a few times. The CDR3 spells CASSVTSGGTDTQYF. Here the CDR3 DNA reads TGTGCCAGCAGTGTTACTAGCGGGGGCACAGATACGCAGTATTTT. The V gene is TRBV6-4, the J gene TRBJ2-3; TRBD2 matches 10 bases. Germline CDR1 reads MRHNA; CDR2 reads SNTAGT. The J segment lost 1 base and the V segment lost 4 bases, leaving 2 bases of the junction unmatched. This CDR3 region has 15 residues.

The V call is TRBV6-4, the J call TRBJ2-1, with 10 bases identical to TRBD2. Losses at the gene ends were 3 bases for V and 1 base for J; bases not matched to a gene: 0. Germline CDR1 is MRHNA and CDR2 is SNTAGT. The CDR3 length is 15 residues. The CDR3 loop is CASSETSGSYNEQFF. In DNA, the CDR3 is TGTGCCAGCAGTGAGACTAGCGGGTCCTACAATGAGCAGTTCTTC.

In its sample, this clone was seen once. V gene TRBV4-1 combines with J gene TRBJ2-5; D is uncertain. V was shortened by 1 base and J by 0 bases, with 3 bases between the two germline ends. CDR1 and CDR2 from the germline V gene are MGHRA and YSYEKL. The CDR3 length is 13 residues. The CDR3 coding sequence is TGCGCCAGCAGCCAAGCAAACCAAGAGACCCAGTACTTC. It encodes CASSQANQETQYF.

This clone occurred once. V usage is TRBV4-2 and J usage is TRBJ2-1, with TRBD2 matching over 10 bases. Germline loops: CDR1 LGHNA, CDR2 YNFKEQ. The CDR3 covers 15 residues. V was clipped by 4 bases and J by 7 bases; unmatched bases: 7. The CDR3 bases are TGTGCCAGCAGCCCGGGGAGCGGGGGGGATAATGAGCAGTTCTTC. Amino acid sequence: CASSPGSGGDNEQFF.

This clone was seen just once. The chain carries TRBV27 and TRBJ1-2; 7 nucleotides line up with TRBD1. This CDR3 has 14 residues. CDR1 is MNHEY, CDR2 SMNVEV, per germline (reference sequence). V lost 3 bases, J lost 2 bases, and 3 bases stayed unmatched. The CDR3 DNA sequence: TGTGCCAGCAGTTTTGACAGGGTAAACTATGGCTACACCTTC. It codes for CASSFDRVNYGYTF.

The genes are TRBV18 and TRBJ2-5, with D tentatively TRBD2 (5 bases). The CDR3 is made up of 13 amino acids. Germline values: CDR1 KGHSH, CDR2 LQKENI. V was clipped by 5 bases and J by 5 bases, with 12 bases between them. In nucleotides, the CDR3 is TGTGCCAGCTCATTAGGACTGGGGGAGACCCAGTACTTC. Protein sequence: CASSLGLGETQYF.

The gene calls are TRBV30 and TRBJ1-2, with TRBD1 identical over 11 bases. Looked up from germline, CDR1 is GTSNPN and CDR2 is SVGIG (reference sequence). V lost 0 bases and J lost 6; bases outside the gene matches: 6. The CDR3 covers 15 residues. The CDR3 DNA is TGTGCCTGGAGTGTGAGGGACAGGGGGAGGGATGGCTACACCTTC. Its protein is CAWSVRDRGRDGYTF.

The chain employs TRBV7-9 and TRBJ2-5; 11 bases are a match to TRBD2. Germline V gene sequence: CDR1 SEHNR, CDR2 FQNEAQ (reference sequence). Trimming cost V 5 bases and J 10 bases; bases outside gene matches: 12. CDR3 length: 15 amino acids. The DNA for the CDR3 is TGTGCCAGCAGCGTCGGGACTAGCGGTTCGGAGGGCCAGTACTTC. Amino acid sequence: CASSVGTSGSEGQYF.

The V call is TRBV27, the J call TRBJ2-2; D perhaps matches TRBD2 (7 bases). The CDR3 covers 15 residues. Germline CDR1 MNHEY, CDR2 SMNVEV (reference sequence). The V end lost 3 bases, the J end lost 5 bases, and 13 bases lay between the germline ends. CDR3 DNA: TGTGCCAGCAGTTTTTTGGGGGGGGCGACCGGGGAGCTGTTTTTT. This encodes CASSFLGGATGELFF.

This chain uses TRBV25-1 with TRBJ1-1; D gene ambiguous. V was pared by 5 bases and J by 1 base, with 11 bases between. The CDR3 spans 14 residues. CDR1 and CDR2 from the germline V gene are MGHDK and SYGVNS. The DNA of the CDR3 is TGTGCCAGCAGTCCCCAGGTCCCGAACACTGAAGCTTTCTTT. Its protein is CASSPQVPNTEAFF.